This TCR beta chain stems from a study of T cells in Graves' hyperthyroidism and ophthalmopathy (dated by TCRdb to between 2019 and 2020). Study-level background: Peripheral blood samples were taken at the time of initial diagnosis, prior to any treatment. The roughly 94 discovery patients were randomly divided into training and test sets at a 7:3 ratio. An independent validation cohort of around 19 hyperthyroidism patients and roughly 16 patients who later progressed to ophthalmopathy tested prospective prediction of ophthalmopathy. The study also compared thyroid tissue and blood T-cell repertoires from about six Graves' hyperthyroidism patients. According to the paper, TCR Vbeta CDR3 sequencing was carried out on more than 120 peripheral blood samples, which came from over 40 ophthalmopathy, roughly 75 hyperthyroidism and approximately 17 progressor patients. To identify distinguishing TCR V-J signatures, a discovery cohort of about 100 patients was used, comprising 40 to 45 with Graves' ophthalmopathy and about 59 with stable Graves' hyperthyroidism. Following sampling, methimazole starting at 30 mg daily was given to hyperthyroidism patients, and high-dose intravenous methylprednisolone was given to ophthalmopathy patients. Study-wide findings and limitations: During validation, the model predicted progression to ophthalmopathy a median of around 7 months ahead of onset, with almost 71% sensitivity and less than 85% specificity. Most expanded thyroid clonotypes (frequency above 0.001) were also detected in blood, a finding suggesting that blood repertoires may reflect thyroid immune responses. In cross-validation, a model built on a 13 V-J signature told ophthalmopathy apart from stable hyperthyroidism with just under 90% sensitivity and approximately 81% specificity, and in testing the same model reached 80%/75%. No statistical method was used to set the sample size in advance, and investigators knew the group allocation.

Moderately to severely active disease, a Clinical Activity Score of at least 3, a NOSPECS grade of at least 4, and a duration under 3 months were present in ophthalmopathy patients. Patients with uncontrolled infections, other autoimmune diseases, pregnancy or lactation were excluded. Diagnoses relied on clinical symptoms, serum thyroxine and TRAb, thyroid ultrasound and orbital computed tomography. PBMCs were isolated from about 9 ml of fresh peripheral blood by Ficoll-Paque density gradient centrifugation. Total RNA was extracted with Trizol reagent, and quality was checked on an Agilent 2100 Bioanalyzer. Ten or more counts support this clonotype. There is no known antigen for this receptor. No base quality values were provided; no much bigger clone lies one nucleotide off. V is reduced by 2 bases and J by 3 bases, leaving a spacing of 5 bases between them. The germline V gene sets CDR1 to MNHEY and CDR2 to SVGEGT. The CDR3 sequence holds 12 residues, the cysteine and phenylalanine included. The CDR3 DNA has 36 bases and is translated from base 1.

TCR beta CDR3 regions were amplified from RNA transcripts. The TCR CDR3 was subjected to a first round of RT-PCR using the HTBI primer set and the Qiagen OneStep RT-PCR kit. A second multiplex PCR round built the libraries, followed by size selection and purification. Paired-end sequencing of the libraries was performed with 100 bp reads on an Illumina HiSeq2000. On the authors' methods: SOAPnuke was used to process the raw data, throwing out any read that contained adapters or uncalled bases, had a mean Phred below 15, or lacked an exact constant-primer or identifier match. COPE v1.2.5 was used to merge high-quality paired reads, and clonotypes were defined as unique nucleotide sequences. MiTCR v1.1 was used to align the clonotypes against IMGT TRBV, TRBD and TRBJ reference segments. Only V-J combinations with frequency above 0.0001, covering roughly 99% of repertoires, were analysed. The TCS score was defined as the ratio of F50 (clonal expansion) to E x V (chaos), calculated using BLOSUM62-based TCRdist between CDR3 peptides within each V-J. Welch's t-statistics and random forest reduced 500 to 550 V-J features to about 12, which were used in a naive Bayes classifier (R e1071). Starting from the raw public reads, TCRdb applied fastp trimming at Q25, assembled clones with MiXCR and retained in-frame beta chains. All rows with the same CDR3 protein become a single entry with the most common DNA and genes. Here the V and J calls rest on TCRdb's processing, not on the authors' analysis. This sample holds 450,000 to 550,000 distinct CDR3 sequences; around 22% were observed only once. The top ten hold around 11% of the sample.

Sequences were obtained from blood. This chain is built from TRBV6-2 or TRBV6-3 and TRBJ2-7; the D gene is perhaps TRBD2, from 5 matching bases. The TCR was taken from a woman aged 25 to 45 with Graves' ophthalmopathy. The sequenced DNA is TGTGCCAGCAGTTACGAGGGCTACGAGCAGTACTTC. Its amino acids are CASSYEGYEQYF.